The present entry profiles one TCR beta chain with its context. A read error may produce the germline difference seen at one junction end. These data come from a study of blood T cells in healthy people across ages. Combining a sample-barcoded 5' primer with a J-beta primer mix, a second PCR ran for about 7 to 12 cycles. MiXCR, applied by TCRdb to the 5' RACE reads, yields one record per CDR3 protein. This table has about 1.6 million distinct CDR3 sequences, almost 35% appearing once. Germline lookup yields CDR1 SNHLY and CDR2 FYNNEI. This CDR3 contains 17 residues. This receptor was obtained from a young woman in good health. The V gene is TRBV2, the J gene TRBJ2-6; possible D gene TRBD1, 6 bases. The sequenced sample consisted of blood. CDR3 nucleotide sequence: TGTGCCAGCAGCCCCGACAGGCACTCCTCTGGGGCCAACGTCCCGACTTTC. Amino acids: CASSPDRHSSGANVPTF.